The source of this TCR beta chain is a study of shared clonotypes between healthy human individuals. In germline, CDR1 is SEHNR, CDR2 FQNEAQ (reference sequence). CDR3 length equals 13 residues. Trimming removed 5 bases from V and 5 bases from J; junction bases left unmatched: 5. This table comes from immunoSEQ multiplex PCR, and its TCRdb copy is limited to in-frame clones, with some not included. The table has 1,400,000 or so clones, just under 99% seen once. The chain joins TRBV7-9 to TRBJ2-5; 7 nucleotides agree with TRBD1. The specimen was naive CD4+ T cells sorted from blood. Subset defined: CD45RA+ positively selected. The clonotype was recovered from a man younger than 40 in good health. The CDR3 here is CASSRDSYETQYF. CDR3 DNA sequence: TGTGCCAGCAGCCGGGACAGTTATGAGACCCAGTACTTC. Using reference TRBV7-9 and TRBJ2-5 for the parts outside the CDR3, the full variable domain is DTGVSQNPRHKITKRGQNVTFRCDPISEHNRLYWYRQTLGQGPEFLTYFQNEAQLEKSRLLSDRFSAERPKGSFSTLEIQRTEQGDSAMYLCASSRDSYETQYFGPGTRLLVL.